Listed below are T cell receptor beta chains from one sample, sequenced in a study of T-cell reconstitution after alpha-beta-depleted transplantation in children. A single record per CDR3 protein comes from TCRdb applying MiXCR to the PCR reads. There are about 980,000 distinct CDR3 sequences in the sample; about 29% occur only once, and over 25% lies in the top ten. The material was PBMCs, mostly from graft donor cells, obtained 360 days after TCRalphabeta/CD19-depleted stem cell transplant. These receptors originate from a boy under two years old who had a stem cell transplant for SCID, so the T cells may come from the graft donor. CDR3s include the opening cysteine and the closing phenylalanine or tryptophan. A D gene is named only where the DNA matches it firmly. A row's size may be missing; if present it is once, few, many or a size class.

size,V,J,D,CDR3,DNA
.,TRBV12-3/TRBV12-4,TRBJ1-5,TRBD1,CASSFRTGLNQPQHF,TGTGCCAGCAGTTTCCGGACAGGGCTTAATCAGCCCCAGCATTTT
.,TRBV5-1,TRBJ2-5,TRBD1,CASSLDTGGEETQYF,TGCGCCAGCAGCTTGGATACAGGGGGCGAAGAGACCCAGTACTTC
.,TRBV24-1,TRBJ2-2,.,CATSDWRVEGELFF,TGTGCCACCAGTGATTGGAGGGTAGAGGGGGAGCTGTTTTTT
.,TRBV20-1,TRBJ1-1,TRBD1,CSARQGTQAFF,TGCAGTGCTCGACAGGGGACCCAAGCTTTCTTT
few,TRBV3-1,TRBJ2-1,TRBD1,CASSRGTGKKEQFF,TGTGCCAGCAGCCGGGGGACAGGGAAGAAGGAGCAGTTCTTC
.,TRBV29-1,TRBJ2-7,.,CSVATGQVYEQYF,TGCAGCGTTGCTACCGGACAAGTCTACGAGCAGTACTTC
.,TRBV28,TRBJ1-1,.,CASSQQGGKPEAFF,TGTGCCAGCAGTCAACAGGGCGGAAAACCTGAAGCTTTCTTT
few,TRBV21-1,TRBJ2-7,.,CATPSASGTESYEQYF,TGTGCCACCCCCTCGGCGTCCGGGACAGAGAGCTACGAGCAGTACTTC
few,TRBV2,TRBJ2-7,.,CASNPSGFHYEQYF,TGTGCCAGCAACCCGTCAGGTTTCCACTACGAGCAGTACTTC
few,TRBV5-1,TRBJ2-3,.,CASSLAPELALLKGDTQYF,TGCGCCAGCAGCTTGGCCCCGGAACTAGCCCTTCTAAAGGGAGATACGCAGTATTTT
many,TRBV2,TRBJ2-6,TRBD1,CASSETVGQGYVLTF,TGTGCCAGCAGTGAAACAGTGGGACAGGGGTACGTCCTGACTTTC
.,TRBV6-1,TRBJ2-2,TRBD1,CASSPDRVAGELFF,TGTGCCAGCAGTCCGGACAGGGTCGCAGGGGAGCTGTTTTTT
few,TRBV5-1,TRBJ2-5,TRBD2,CASSFLPGGSQETQYF,TGCGCCAGCAGCTTCCTGCCGGGGGGTAGCCAAGAGACCCAGTACTTC
few,TRBV5-1,TRBJ2-1,TRBD2,CASQTSGGGEQFF,TGCGCCAGCCAGACTAGCGGGGGCGGTGAGCAGTTCTTC
.,TRBV4-1,TRBJ2-5,.,CASSQEGGSLPETQYF,TGCGCCAGCAGCCAAGAAGGAGGGAGCCTCCCAGAGACCCAGTACTTC
few,TRBV12-3/TRBV12-4,TRBJ2-5,TRBD1,CAICNSRNRGLFQETQYF,TGTGCCATCTGTAACTCTAGAAACAGGGGGCTTTTCCAAGAGACCCAGTACTTC
few,TRBV6-5,TRBJ2-3,.,CASIRTRGALSDTQYF,TGTGCCAGCATTAGGACACGGGGGGCCCTTTCGGATACGCAGTATTTT
few,TRBV2,TRBJ2-1,TRBD2,CASYGGADNEQFF,TGTGCCAGCTACGGGGGGGCCGATAATGAGCAGTTCTTC
.,TRBV7-8,TRBJ2-5,.,CASSLVSWGETQYF,TGTGCCAGCAGCTTAGTCTCCTGGGGGGAGACCCAGTACTTC
.,TRBV28,TRBJ2-3,.,CASSLSFSRQYF,TGTGCCAGCAGTTTAAGTTTCTCCCGACAGTATTTT
few,TRBV12-3/TRBV12-4,TRBJ2-7,TRBD1,CASSRDRGRQEQYF,TGTGCCAGCAGCCGAGACAGGGGGAGGCAGGAGCAGTACTTC
.,TRBV4-1,TRBJ1-4,.,CASSPHTPATNEKLFF,TGCGCCAGCAGCCCCCATACCCCAGCAACTAATGAAAAACTGTTTTTT
.,TRBV3-1,TRBJ1-1,.,CASSLTQYTEAFF,TGTGCCAGCAGCCTAACTCAGTACACTGAAGCTTTCTTT
.,TRBV5-6,TRBJ1-3,.,CASSLGARAGNTIYF,TGTGCCAGCAGCTTGGGGGCCCGGGCTGGAAACACCATATATTTT
.,TRBV7-9,TRBJ1-1,.,CASSLAVQEAFF,TGTGCCAGCAGCTTAGCGGTACAGGAAGCTTTCTTT
few,TRBV28,TRBJ2-5,TRBD1,CASSVGQVQETQYF,TGTGCCAGCAGTGTGGGACAGGTTCAAGAGACCCAGTACTTC
.,TRBV6-2/TRBV6-3,TRBJ2-3,.,CATYGWGTDTQYF,TGTGCCACTTATGGGTGGGGCACAGATACGCAGTATTTT
few,TRBV29-1,TRBJ1-1,TRBD1,CSVPGQGGLGTEAFF,TGCAGCGTTCCGGGACAGGGAGGTCTCGGCACTGAAGCTTTCTTT
.,TRBV6-5,TRBJ2-1,.,CASSYSTGRSYNEQFF,TGTGCCAGCAGTTACTCCACGGGGCGCTCCTACAATGAGCAGTTCTTC
.,TRBV5-5,TRBJ1-3,.,CASSLIPVPLSGNTIYF,TGTGCCAGCAGCTTGATACCGGTCCCCCTCTCTGGAAACACCATATATTTT
.,TRBV21-1,TRBJ1-1,.,CASSKVRGTNTEAFF,TGTGCCAGCAGCAAAGTGCGGGGGACGAACACTGAAGCTTTCTTT
few,TRBV4-3,TRBJ2-5,.,CASSPGTRLGETQYF,TGCGCCAGCAGCCCCGGTACCCGACTGGGTGAGACCCAGTACTTC
few,TRBV7-9,TRBJ2-1,.,CASSSKLEQFF,TGTGCCAGCAGCTCAAAACTGGAGCAGTTCTTC
.,TRBV6-1,TRBJ2-2,TRBD1,CASNPYGTGHTGELFF,TGTGCCAGCAACCCCTACGGGACAGGACACACCGGGGAGCTGTTTTTT
.,TRBV20-1,TRBJ1-1,.,CSARWPGGNTEAFF,TGCAGTGCTAGGTGGCCGGGAGGGAACACTGAAGCTTTCTTT
.,TRBV20-1,TRBJ2-3,TRBD1,CSARDLRQGAQYF,TGCAGTGCTAGAGATCTCCGACAGGGTGCGCAGTATTTT
few,TRBV18,TRBJ2-4,.,CASSRPTAIAKNIQYF,TGTGCCAGCTCACGACCGACAGCTATAGCCAAAAACATTCAGTACTTC
few,TRBV4-3,TRBJ2-7,.,CASSQDGNPYEQYF,TGCGCCAGCAGCCAGGACGGTAATCCCTACGAGCAGTACTTC
few,TRBV4-3,TRBJ2-7,.,CASSQVVGPYYEQYF,TGCGCCAGCAGCCAAGTCGTAGGGCCCTACTACGAGCAGTACTTC
.,TRBV5-1,TRBJ1-6,.,CASSLAADLNSPLHF,TGCGCCAGCAGCTTGGCTGCAGACTTGAATTCACCCCTCCACTTT